Listed below are T cell receptor beta chains from one sample, sequenced in a study of T cells in Graves' hyperthyroidism and ophthalmopathy. TCRdb ran MiXCR on the multiplex PCR reads and lists one entry per CDR3 protein. Of approximately 700,000 distinct CDR3 sequences in the sample, about a sixth were seen once. Sequencing was done on a sample of blood. These receptors originate from a man between 18 and 29 years old with Graves' hyperthyroidism. Both conserved end residues are part of each CDR3. The D gene is left open where the match is weak. For some rows the clone size is stated as once, few or many, or as a class when expanded; others skip it.

clone size: many; J gene: TRBJ2-1; D gene: NA; V gene: TRBV11-3; CDR3 protein: CASSSRLVNDEQFF; CDR3 DNA: TGTGCCAGCAGCTCCCGACTAGTTAACGATGAGCAGTTCTTC
clone size: few; J gene: TRBJ2-4; D gene: TRBD2; V gene: TRBV6-1; CDR3 protein: CASSLGLAGDIQYF; CDR3 DNA: TGTGCCAGCAGTCTGGGACTAGCGGGAGACATTCAGTACTTC
clone size: NA; J gene: TRBJ2-2; D gene: NA; V gene: TRBV5-1; CDR3 protein: CASSPFETGELFF; CDR3 DNA: TGCGCCAGCAGCCCCTTCGAGACCGGGGAGCTGTTTTTT
clone size: many; J gene: TRBJ2-1; D gene: TRBD1; V gene: TRBV12-3/TRBV12-4; CDR3 protein: CASSLAGQGGDEQFF; CDR3 DNA: TGTGCCAGCAGTTTAGCGGGACAGGGTGGGGATGAGCAGTTCTTC
clone size: many; J gene: TRBJ2-1; D gene: NA; V gene: TRBV4-3; CDR3 protein: CASSQDGLPRNEQFF; CDR3 DNA: TGCGCCAGCAGCCAAGATGGACTCCCCCGCAATGAGCAGTTCTTC
clone size: NA; J gene: TRBJ1-2; D gene: NA; V gene: TRBV7-8; CDR3 protein: CASSFPGIGGYTF; CDR3 DNA: TGTGCCAGCAGCTTCCCCGGGATTGGAGGCTACACCTTC
clone size: NA; J gene: TRBJ1-6; D gene: NA; V gene: TRBV27; CDR3 protein: CASTSGDGYNSPLHF; CDR3 DNA: TGTGCCAGCACCTCGGGAGACGGTTATAATTCACCCCTCCACTTT
clone size: many; J gene: TRBJ2-1; D gene: TRBD2; V gene: TRBV5-1; CDR3 protein: CASSLDGTSKSPNYNEQFF; CDR3 DNA: TGCGCCAGCAGCTTGGACGGGACTAGCAAAAGCCCAAATTACAATGAGCAGTTCTTC
clone size: many; J gene: TRBJ2-7; D gene: NA; V gene: TRBV28; CDR3 protein: CASSGGRTIYEQYF; CDR3 DNA: TGTGCCAGCAGTGGGGGCAGGACCATCTACGAGCAGTACTTC
clone size: many; J gene: TRBJ1-2; D gene: NA; V gene: TRBV12-5; CDR3 protein: CASGLVPPHRDYGYTF; CDR3 DNA: TGTGCTAGTGGTTTGGTCCCACCCCACAGGGACTATGGCTACACCTTC
clone size: few; J gene: TRBJ2-1; D gene: TRBD1; V gene: TRBV5-6; CDR3 protein: CASSFNRGLAAYNEQFF; CDR3 DNA: TGTGCCAGCAGCTTTAACAGGGGGCTAGCGGCATACAATGAGCAGTTCTTC
clone size: many; J gene: TRBJ2-2; D gene: NA; V gene: TRBV6-2/TRBV6-3; CDR3 protein: CASSYVGGRGTGELFF; CDR3 DNA: TGTGCCAGCAGTTACGTTGGGGGGAGAGGGACCGGGGAGCTGTTTTTT
clone size: NA; J gene: TRBJ1-6; D gene: NA; V gene: TRBV20-1; CDR3 protein: CSASSAGPNSPLHF; CDR3 DNA: TGCAGTGCGAGCTCCGCAGGACCTAATTCACCCCTCCACTTT
clone size: many; J gene: TRBJ2-1; D gene: NA; V gene: TRBV6-2/TRBV6-3; CDR3 protein: CASSYEGPPYNEQFF; CDR3 DNA: TGTGCCAGCAGTTACGAGGGGCCCCCGTACAATGAGCAGTTCTTC